The entry below describes one TCR beta chain. The antigen is unknown. The data are from a study of T cell repertoires in cytomegalovirus infection. General study findings and limits: People with CMV and the relevant HLA were identified by cumulative public TCR beta family frequency.

The CDR3 runs to 14 residues. The V gene's germline CDR1 is SEHNR and CDR2 FQNEAQ (reference sequence). V gave up 5 bases and J gave up 2 bases, with 12 bases separating them. MiXCR was run by TCRdb on the reads, yielding one entry per CDR3 protein. The profile shows hundreds of thousands of distinct CDR3 sequences, 30% to 40% of them singletons. This chain uses TRBV7-9 with TRBJ2-5, with D perhaps TRBD2 (5 bases). This sequence was found in a human donor in good health (CMV status not recorded). Some clones in this sample may be carry-over from other donors' samples. The specimen was cultured CD8+ T cells from PBMCs, collected from culture after CMV antigen stimulation. CDR3 in amino acids: CASSRAGLQETQYF. The CDR3 coding sequence is TGTGCCAGCAGCCGTGCGGGTTTACAAGAGACCCAGTACTTC.